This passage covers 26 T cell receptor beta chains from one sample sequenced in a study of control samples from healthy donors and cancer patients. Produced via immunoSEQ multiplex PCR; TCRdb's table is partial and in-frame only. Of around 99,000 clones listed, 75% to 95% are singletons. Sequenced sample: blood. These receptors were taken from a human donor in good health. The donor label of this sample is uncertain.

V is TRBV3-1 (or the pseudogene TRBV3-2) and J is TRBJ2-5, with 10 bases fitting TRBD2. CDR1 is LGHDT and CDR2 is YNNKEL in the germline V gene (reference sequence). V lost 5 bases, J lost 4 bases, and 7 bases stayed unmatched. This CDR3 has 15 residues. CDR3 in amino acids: CASSLRAGGGETQYF. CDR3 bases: TGTGCCAGCAGCTTACGAGCGGGGGGGGGAGAGACCCAGTACTTC.

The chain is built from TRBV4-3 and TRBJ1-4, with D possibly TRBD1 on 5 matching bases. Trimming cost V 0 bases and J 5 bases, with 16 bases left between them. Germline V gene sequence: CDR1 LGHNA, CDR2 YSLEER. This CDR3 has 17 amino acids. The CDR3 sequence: CASSQDGAMGVNEKLFF. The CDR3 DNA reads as TGCGCCAGCAGCCAAGATGGCGCAATGGGGGTAAATGAAAAACTGTTTTTT.

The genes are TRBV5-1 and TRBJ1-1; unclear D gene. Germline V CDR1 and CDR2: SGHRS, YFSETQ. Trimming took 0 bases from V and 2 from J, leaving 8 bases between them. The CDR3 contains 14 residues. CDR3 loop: CASSLGALNTEAFF. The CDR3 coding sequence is TGCGCCAGCAGCTTGGGGGCCCTCAACACTGAAGCTTTCTTT.

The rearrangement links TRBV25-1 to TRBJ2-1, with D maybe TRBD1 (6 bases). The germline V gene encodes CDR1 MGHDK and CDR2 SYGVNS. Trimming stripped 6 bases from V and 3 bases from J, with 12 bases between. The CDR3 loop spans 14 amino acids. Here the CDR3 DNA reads TGTGCCAGCAGCTTGGACAGTGACTACAATGAGCAGTTCTTC. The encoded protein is CASSLDSDYNEQFF.

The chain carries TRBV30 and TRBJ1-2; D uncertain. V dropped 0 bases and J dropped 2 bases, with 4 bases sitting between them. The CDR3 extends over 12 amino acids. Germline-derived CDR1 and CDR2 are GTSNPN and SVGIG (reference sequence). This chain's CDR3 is CAWSVQNYGYTF. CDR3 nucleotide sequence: TGTGCCTGGAGTGTACAAAACTATGGCTACACCTTC.

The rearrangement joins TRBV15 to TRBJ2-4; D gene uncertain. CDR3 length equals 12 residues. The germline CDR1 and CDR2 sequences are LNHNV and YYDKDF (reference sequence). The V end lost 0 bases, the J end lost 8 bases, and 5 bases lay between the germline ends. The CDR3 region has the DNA TGTGCCACCAGCAGAGATTGGGACATTCAGTACTTC. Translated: CATSRDWDIQYF.

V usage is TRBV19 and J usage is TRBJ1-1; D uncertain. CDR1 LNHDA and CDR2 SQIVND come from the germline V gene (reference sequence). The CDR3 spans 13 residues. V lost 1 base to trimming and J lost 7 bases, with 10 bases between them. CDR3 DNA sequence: TGTGCCAGTAGTATAGGGGGAACGGGTGAAGCTTTCTTT. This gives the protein CASSIGGTGEAFF.

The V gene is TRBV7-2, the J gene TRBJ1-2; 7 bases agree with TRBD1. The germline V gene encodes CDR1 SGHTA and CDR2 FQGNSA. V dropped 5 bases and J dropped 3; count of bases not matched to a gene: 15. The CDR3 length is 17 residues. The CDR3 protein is CASSPRDSPTLYYGYTF. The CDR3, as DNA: TGTGCCAGCAGCCCACGGGACAGTCCAACCTTATACTATGGCTACACCTTC. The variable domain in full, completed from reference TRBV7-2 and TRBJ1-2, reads GAGVSQSPSNKVTEKGKDVELRCDPISGHTALYWYRQSLGQGLEFLIYFQGNSAPDKSGLPSDRFSAERTGGSVSTLTIQRTQQEDSAVYLCASSPRDSPTLYYGYTFGSGTRLTVV.

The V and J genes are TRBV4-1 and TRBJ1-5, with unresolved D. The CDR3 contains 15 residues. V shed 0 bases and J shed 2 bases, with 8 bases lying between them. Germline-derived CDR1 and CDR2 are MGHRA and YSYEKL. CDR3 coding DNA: TGCGCCAGCAGCCAAGAATGGGTTGGCAATCAGCCCCAGCATTTT. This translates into CASSQEWVGNQPQHF.

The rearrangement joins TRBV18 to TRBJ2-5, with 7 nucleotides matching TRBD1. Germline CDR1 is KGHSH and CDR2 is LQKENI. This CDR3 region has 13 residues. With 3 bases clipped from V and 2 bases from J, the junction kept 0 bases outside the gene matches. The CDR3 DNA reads TGTGCCAGCTCACCGGGACAGCAAGAGACCCAGTACTTC. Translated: CASSPGQQETQYF.

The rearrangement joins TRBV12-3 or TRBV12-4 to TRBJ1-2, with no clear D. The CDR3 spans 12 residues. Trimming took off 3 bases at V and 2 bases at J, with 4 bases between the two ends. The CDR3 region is CASSLENYGYTF. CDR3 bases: TGTGCCAGCAGTTTGGAAAACTATGGCTACACCTTC.

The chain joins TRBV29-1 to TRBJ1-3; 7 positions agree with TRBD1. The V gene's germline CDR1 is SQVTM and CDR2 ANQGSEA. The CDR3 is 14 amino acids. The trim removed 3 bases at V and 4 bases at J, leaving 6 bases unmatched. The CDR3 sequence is CSVDSDRAGNTIYF. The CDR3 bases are TGCAGCGTTGATTCCGACAGGGCCGGAAACACCATATATTTT.

The CDR3 sequence: CASSLAAGDTEAFF. The CDR3 bases are TGTGCCAGCAGCTTAGCTGCCGGCGACACTGAAGCTTTCTTT. The chain joins TRBV7-9 to TRBJ1-1; D gene unclear. CDR3 length: 14 amino acids. Germline-derived CDR1 and CDR2 are SEHNR and FQNEAQ (reference sequence). V was pared by 0 bases and J by 3 bases, with 8 bases between.

In DNA form, the CDR3 reads TGTGCCAGCAGCTTAGATCCGGGACTAGGGGTAGATACGCAGTATTTT. It is translated as CASSLDPGLGVDTQYF. V gene TRBV7-6 combines with J gene TRBJ2-3; TRBD2 agrees at 8 bases. Germline trimming cut 1 base from V and 5 bases from J; bases unmatched to any gene: 8. There are 16 residues in the CDR3. CDR1 and CDR2 (germline): SGHVS, FNYEAQ. The variable domain in full, with the rest retrieved from reference TRBV7-6 and TRBJ2-3, is GAGVSQSPRYKVTKRGQDVALRCDPISGHVSLYWYRQALGQGPEFLTYFNYEAQQDKSGLPNDRFSAERPEGSISTLTIQRTEQRDSAMYRCASSLDPGLGVDTQYFGPGTRLTVL.

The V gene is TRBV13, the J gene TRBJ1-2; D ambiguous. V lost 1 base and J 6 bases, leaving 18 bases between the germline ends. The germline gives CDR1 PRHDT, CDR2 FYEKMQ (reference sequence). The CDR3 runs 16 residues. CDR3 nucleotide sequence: TGTGCCAGCAGCTTAGACTGGGGATTAGGGAGAGATGGCTACACCTTC. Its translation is CASSLDWGLGRDGYTF.

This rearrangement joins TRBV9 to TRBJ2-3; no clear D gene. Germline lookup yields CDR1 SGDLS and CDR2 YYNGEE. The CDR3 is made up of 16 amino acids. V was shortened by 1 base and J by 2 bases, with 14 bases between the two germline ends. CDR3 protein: CASSVTKTWSTDTQYF. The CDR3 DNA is TGTGCCAGCAGCGTAACGAAAACTTGGTCCACAGATACGCAGTATTTT.

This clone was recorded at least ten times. The CDR3 spells CASSPPDSGGAPTGELFF. CDR3 coding DNA: TGTGCCAGCAGCCCCCCGGATAGCGGGGGGGCCCCCACCGGGGAGCTGTTTTTT. This sequence joins TRBV5-8 and TRBJ2-2; 11 bases match TRBD2. The CDR3 length is 18 residues. With V trimmed by 4 bases and J by 4 bases, 12 bases remained unmatched. CDR1 SGHTS and CDR2 YDEGEE come from the germline V gene.

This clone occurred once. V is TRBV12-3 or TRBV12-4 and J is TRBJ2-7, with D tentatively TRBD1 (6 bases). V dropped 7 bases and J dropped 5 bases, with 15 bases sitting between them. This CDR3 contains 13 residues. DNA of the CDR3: TGTGCCAGCACCGCAGGGGTAGGTGACGAGCAGTACTTC. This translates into CASTAGVGDEQYF.

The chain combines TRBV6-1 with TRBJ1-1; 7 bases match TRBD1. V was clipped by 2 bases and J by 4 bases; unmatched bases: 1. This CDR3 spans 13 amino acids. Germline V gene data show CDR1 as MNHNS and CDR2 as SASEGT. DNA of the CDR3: TGTGCCAGCAGTGAATCAGGGGGCACTGAAGCTTTCTTT. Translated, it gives CASSESGGTEAFF.

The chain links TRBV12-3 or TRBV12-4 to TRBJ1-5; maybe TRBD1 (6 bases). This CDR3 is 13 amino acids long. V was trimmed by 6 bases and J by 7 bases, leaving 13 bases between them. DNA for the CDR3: TGTGCCAGCAGCCGACAGGAACGGCAGCCCCAGCATTTT. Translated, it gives CASSRQERQPQHF.

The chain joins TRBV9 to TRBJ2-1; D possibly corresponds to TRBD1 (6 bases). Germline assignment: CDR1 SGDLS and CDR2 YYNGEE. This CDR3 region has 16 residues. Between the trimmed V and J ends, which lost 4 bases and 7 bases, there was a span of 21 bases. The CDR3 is CASSLSAQGPKNEQFF. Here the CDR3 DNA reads TGTGCCAGCAGCTTAAGCGCCCAGGGGCCCAAGAATGAGCAGTTCTTC.

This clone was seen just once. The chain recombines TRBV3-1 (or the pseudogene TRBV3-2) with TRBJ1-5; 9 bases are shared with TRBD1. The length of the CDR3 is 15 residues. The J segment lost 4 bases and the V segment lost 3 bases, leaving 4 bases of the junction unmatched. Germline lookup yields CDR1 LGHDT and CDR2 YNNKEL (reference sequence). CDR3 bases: TGTGCCAGCAGCCAGACCGGACAGGGGAATCAGCCCCAGCATTTT. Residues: CASSQTGQGNQPQHF.

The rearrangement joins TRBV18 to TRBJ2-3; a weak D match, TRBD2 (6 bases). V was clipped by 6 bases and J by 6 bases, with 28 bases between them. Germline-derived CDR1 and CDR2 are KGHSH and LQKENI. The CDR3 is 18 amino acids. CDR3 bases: TGTGCCAGCTCCGCCCTGGGGGGTATCTCACGTAGCGAGGATACGCAGTATTTT. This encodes CASSALGGISRSEDTQYF.

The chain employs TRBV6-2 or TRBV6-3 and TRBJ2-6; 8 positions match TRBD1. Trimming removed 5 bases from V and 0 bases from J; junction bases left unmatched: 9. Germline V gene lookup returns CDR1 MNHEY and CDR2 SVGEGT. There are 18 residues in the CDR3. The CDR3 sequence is CASSLIQGGGSGANVLTF. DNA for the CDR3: TGTGCCAGCAGTCTGATACAGGGGGGCGGCTCTGGGGCCAACGTCCTGACTTTC.

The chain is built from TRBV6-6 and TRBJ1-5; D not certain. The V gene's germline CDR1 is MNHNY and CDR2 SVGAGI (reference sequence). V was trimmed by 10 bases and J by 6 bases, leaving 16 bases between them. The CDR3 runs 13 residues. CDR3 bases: TGTGCCATCGACGTCAGGAGCGGTCAGCCCCAGCATTTT. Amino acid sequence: CAIDVRSGQPQHF.

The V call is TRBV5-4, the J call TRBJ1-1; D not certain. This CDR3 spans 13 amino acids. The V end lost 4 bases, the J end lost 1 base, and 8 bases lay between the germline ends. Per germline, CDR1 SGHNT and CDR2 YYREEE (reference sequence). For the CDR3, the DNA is TGTGCCAGCAGCGCAGACCGGAACACTGAAGCTTTCTTT. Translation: CASSADRNTEAFF.